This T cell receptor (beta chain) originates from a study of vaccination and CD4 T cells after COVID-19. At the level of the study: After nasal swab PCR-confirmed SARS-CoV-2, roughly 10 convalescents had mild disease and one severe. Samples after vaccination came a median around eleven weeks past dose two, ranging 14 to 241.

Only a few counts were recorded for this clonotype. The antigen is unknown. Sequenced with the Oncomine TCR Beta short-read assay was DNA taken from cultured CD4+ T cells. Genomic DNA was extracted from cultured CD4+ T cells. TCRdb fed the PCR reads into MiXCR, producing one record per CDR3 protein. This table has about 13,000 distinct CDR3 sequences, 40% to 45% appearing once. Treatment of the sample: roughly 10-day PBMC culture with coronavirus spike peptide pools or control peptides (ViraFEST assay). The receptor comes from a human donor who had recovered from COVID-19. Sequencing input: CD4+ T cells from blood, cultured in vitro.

The CDR3, as DNA: TGTGCCAGCAGTTACGGGGGAGACTCTGGAAACACCATATATTTT. Translated: CASSYGGDSGNTIYF. The chain combines TRBV6-5 with TRBJ1-3; tentative D call: TRBD1 (5 bases). The CDR3 extends over 15 amino acids. Germline values: CDR1 MNHEY, CDR2 SVGAGI. V was shortened by 2 bases and J by 0 bases, with 8 bases between the two germline ends.